Listed here is a single T cell receptor beta chain. Between the trimmed V and J ends, which lost 5 bases and 5 bases, there was a span of 19 bases. This CDR3 is 15 amino acids long. RNA was extracted with the RNeasy kit, and a quantity of roughly 0.45 to 1 ug was reverse transcribed using random hexamers. Multiplex PCR with immunoSEQ amplified the TCR beta CDR3 across 54 Vbeta and 13 Jbeta. TCRdb fed the immunoSEQ multiplex PCR reads into MiXCR, producing one record per CDR3 protein. The table includes under 200,000 distinct CDR3 sequences, about 95% detected once. The record originates from a study of CD8 T cells in Susac syndrome.

The sequencing sample was made of CD4+ T cells from PBMCs. The clonotype was recovered from a human donor in good health. The rearrangement uses TRBV12-3 or TRBV12-4 and TRBJ2-7; the D gene is possibly TRBD2 (5 bases). The DNA of the CDR3 is TGTGCCAGCAGTCTCCAAGGTCCCCCGGGGAACGAGCAGTACTTC. Residues: CASSLQGPPGNEQYF.